The sequence of this T cell receptor (beta chain) was determined in a study of T-cell memory formation after mild COVID-19. Study information: Among the donors, TCR clusters were largely specific to each donor.

CDR1 and CDR2 (germline): GTSNPN, SVGIG (reference sequence). Unmatched junction bases numbered 6, after V lost 2 bases and J lost 6 bases. The CDR3 runs 14 residues. As for this clonotype: Its matching antigen is unknown.

Study-level points and caveats: Pre-infection memory held some responding clones, suggesting pre-existing cross-reactive T cells responded. Second-wave clones that peaked on day 37 lacked confirmed SARS-CoV-2 specificity. Clones which contracted sat mainly in CM and EM if CD4+, and in EMRA if CD8+.

MiXCR, applied by TCRdb to the 5' RACE reads, yields one record per CDR3 protein. The sample shows around 390,000 distinct CDR3 sequences, roughly 15% of them seen only once. The origin of this receptor is a young man who had mild COVID-19 (a few samples of this study predate the infection). Cell type and time point are not known. Sample: PBMCs or a T cell subset sorted from them (not recorded which). This chain joins TRBV30 and TRBJ2-2; 7 bases match TRBD1. CDR3 DNA: TGTGCCTGGAGTAGAGACAGGGCCGCCGGGGAGCTGTTTTTT. Translating it yields CAWSRDRAAGELFF.